These 18 T cell receptor beta chains were all obtained from the same sample, sequenced in a study of blood T cell repertoires in COVID-19. The table came from immunoSEQ multiplex PCR; TCRdb's copy has only in-frame clones and leaves some out. The sample gives about 410,000 clones, approximately 90% of which show up once; about 1.6% is in the top ten. Source material: peripheral blood. Every receptor here comes from a woman aged 40 to 50 with COVID-19, enrolled during active disease.

The V and J genes are TRBV28 and TRBJ1-3; no firm D call. V lost 2 bases, J lost 0 bases, and 5 bases lay in between. CDR1 and CDR2 from the germline V gene are MDHEN and SYDVKM. The CDR3 contains 14 residues. The CDR3, as DNA: TGTGCCAGCAGTTTAATCGGCTCTGGAAACACCATATATTTT. Translating gives CASSLIGSGNTIYF.

The rearrangement links TRBV19 to TRBJ2-7; unclear D gene. Germline CDR1 LNHDA, CDR2 SQIVND (reference sequence). Trimming removed 3 bases at V and 5 bases at J, with 11 bases between. This CDR3 comprises 13 residues. The CDR3 loop is CASSIRSPNEQYF. The CDR3 nucleotides are TGTGCCAGTAGTATCCGGTCACCGAACGAGCAGTACTTC. The whole variable domain, remainder taken from reference TRBV19 and TRBJ2-7, is DGGITQSPKYLFRKEGQNVTLSCEQNLNHDAMYWYRQDPGQGLRLIYYSQIVNDFQKGDIAEGYSVSREKKESFPLTVTSAQKNPTAFYLCASSIRSPNEQYFGPGTRLTVT.

This clone was counted a few times. This chain connects TRBV20-1 to TRBJ1-3; a possible D gene is TRBD1 (6 bases). V was trimmed by 2 bases and J by 13 bases, leaving 12 bases between them. The CDR3 runs to 11 residues. Germline V gene lookup returns CDR1 DFQATT and CDR2 SNEGSKA (reference sequence). The CDR3: CSARTRGQIYF. For the CDR3, the DNA is TGCAGTGCTAGAACCCGTGGACAGATATATTTT.

This clone occurred once. The rearrangement uses TRBV30 and TRBJ1-2; 7 bases align to TRBD1. This CDR3 region has 14 residues. V was pared by 1 base and J by 0 bases, with 2 bases of the junction left unmatched. The germline V gene has CDR1 GTSNPN and CDR2 SVGIG (reference sequence). CDR3 in amino acids: CAWSGDRANYGYTF. The DNA for the CDR3 is TGTGCCTGGAGTGGGGACAGAGCTAACTATGGCTACACCTTC.

DNA for the CDR3: TGTGCCAGTACCCAGGTGGGGGCCCAGGAAGCTTTCTTT. Its translation: CASTQVGAQEAFF. V is TRBV25-1 and J is TRBJ1-1, with D possibly matching TRBD1 (6 bases). Trimming left V 9 bases short and J 8 bases short, with 19 bases between. Germline lookup yields CDR1 MGHDK and CDR2 SYGVNS. The CDR3 runs to 13 residues.

This clone was seen just once. The chain has TRBV21-1 and TRBJ2-7; the D call of TRBD2 is as the table states it, not checked on the DNA. TRBV21-1 is a known pseudogene. The CDR3 has 11 residues. The CDR3 region is CASAGPHEQYF. The CDR3 DNA sequence: TGTGCCAGTGCCGGTCCCCACGAGCAGTACTTC.

A single count supports this clone. The chain couples TRBV7-9 to TRBJ1-1; D remains unclear. Trimming removed 1 base from V and 3 bases from J, with 9 bases in between. The germline V gene encodes CDR1 SEHNR and CDR2 FQNEAQ (reference sequence). The CDR3 has 14 amino acids. CDR3 coding DNA: TGTGCCAGCAGCTTAGAGGCCGGGTACACTGAAGCTTTCTTT. It encodes CASSLEAGYTEAFF.

The CDR3 nucleotides read TGTGCCACCAGTGATTCAAGGTCGGGGGACACTGAAGCTTTCTTT. Translated: CATSDSRSGDTEAFF. J is TRBJ1-1 and V is TRBV24-1, with a tentative D call TRBD1 (5 bases). Germline values: CDR1 KGHDR, CDR2 SFDVKD. The length of the CDR3 is 15 residues. Trimming pared 2 bases from V and 3 bases from J, leaving 12 bases between.

The chain links TRBV6-8 to TRBJ2-3; a weak D match, TRBD2 (5 bases). The CDR3 totals 15 residues. The germline V gene encodes CDR1 MNHGY and CDR2 SAAAGT. Trimming pared 4 bases from V and 6 bases from J, leaving 17 bases between. The CDR3 nucleotides are TGTGCCAGCAGTTTAAGGAGGCTTCCAACCGATACGCAGTATTTT. This translates into CASSLRRLPTDTQYF.

This clone showed up just once. The V and J genes are TRBV2 and TRBJ1-3, with D hard to call. V was clipped by 6 bases and J by 3 bases, with 6 bases between them. CDR1 SNHLY and CDR2 FYNNEI come from the germline V gene. CDR3 length: 12 amino acids. The CDR3 DNA is TGTGCCAGCAGGGGCAGTGGAAACACCATATATTTT. Translating it yields CASRGSGNTIYF.

This rearrangement joins TRBV7-3 to TRBJ2-7; possible D gene TRBD2, 5 bases. V lost 0 bases to trimming and J lost 6 bases, with 9 bases between them. Germline lookup yields CDR1 SGHTA and CDR2 FQGTGA. The CDR3 contains 13 residues. CDR3 DNA sequence: TGTGCCAGCAGCTTAACGGAAGAGGGCGAGCAGTACTTC. Protein: CASSLTEEGEQYF.

As to this clone: The same CDR3 also results from other DNA sequences found in this sample. The chain links TRBV3-1 (or the pseudogene TRBV3-2) to TRBJ2-7; TRBD2 matches 7 bases. V shed 0 bases, J shed 6 bases, and the junction held 2 bases outside the gene matches. There are 13 residues in the CDR3. Germline CDR1 and CDR2: LGHDT and YNNKEL (reference sequence). The DNA of the CDR3 is TGTGCCAGCAGCCAAGAGGGAGGGGCCGAGCAGTACTTC. Translated: CASSQEGGAEQYF.

This chain uses TRBV15 with TRBJ1-2, with D perhaps matching TRBD1 (5 bases). V lost 0 bases to trimming and J lost 3 bases, with 8 bases between them. Germline V gene lookup returns CDR1 LNHNV and CDR2 YYDKDF (reference sequence). This CDR3 comprises 14 residues. In nucleotides, the CDR3 is TGTGCCACCAGCAGAGAGGTCAGGGACTATGGCTACACCTTC. This sequence encodes CATSREVRDYGYTF.

This sequence joins TRBV19 and TRBJ2-2, with 10 bases lining up with TRBD1. The ends lost 2 bases at V and 1 base at J; junction bases unmatched: 7. This CDR3 has 18 residues. Germline values: CDR1 LNHDA, CDR2 SQIVND (reference sequence). CDR3 protein: CASSIRGTGVGNTGELFF. DNA of the CDR3: TGTGCCAGTAGTATAAGGGGGACAGGGGTTGGGAACACCGGGGAGCTGTTTTTT.

This chain connects TRBV5-1 to TRBJ1-4, with D tentatively TRBD1 (5 bases). Germline-derived CDR1 and CDR2 are SGHRS and YFSETQ. There are 14 residues in the CDR3. Trimming cost V 4 bases and J 4 bases, with 11 bases left between them. CDR3 nucleotides: TGCGCCAGCAGCCGTGACAGCGTTAATGAAAAACTGTTTTTT. Its protein product is CASSRDSVNEKLFF.

The J gene is TRBJ2-4, the V gene TRBV19; 8 positions match TRBD1. This CDR3 spans 14 amino acids. The V gene end was trimmed by 5 bases and the J gene end by 7 bases; junction bases not matched to a gene: 7. Germline assignment: CDR1 LNHDA and CDR2 SQIVND (reference sequence). This CDR3 is CASSPRQGRNIQYF. CDR3 DNA sequence: TGTGCCAGTAGTCCCCGACAGGGGAGGAACATTCAGTACTTC. Filled out from reference TRBV19 and TRBJ2-4, the complete variable domain reads DGGITQSPKYLFRKEGQNVTLSCEQNLNHDAMYWYRQDPGQGLRLIYYSQIVNDFQKGDIAEGYSVSREKKESFPLTVTSAQKNPTAFYLCASSPRQGRNIQYFGAGTRLSVL.

This chain joins TRBV21-1 and TRBJ1-1. TRBV21-1 is reported as a pseudogene. This CDR3 has 15 residues. This CDR3 reads CASSKVREGGPEAFF. The CDR3 DNA is TGTGCCAGCAGCAAAGTCCGGGAGGGGGGCCCTGAAGCTTTCTTT.

The J gene is TRBJ1-1, the V gene TRBV28; 8 bases fit TRBD1. Trimming at V came to 7 bases and at J to 1 base, leaving 2 bases not matched to a gene. This CDR3 is built from 13 residues. The germline V gene encodes CDR1 MDHEN and CDR2 SYDVKM. The CDR3 bases are TGTGCCAGCAAGGGACAGGCGAACACTGAAGCTTTCTTT. It translates to CASKGQANTEAFF. Full variable domain (rest looked up from reference TRBV28 and TRBJ1-1): DVKVTQSSRYLVKRTGEKVFLECVQDMDHENMFWYRQDPGLGLRLIYFSYDVKMKEKGDIPEGYSVSREKKERFSLILESASTNQTSMYLCASKGQANTEAFFGQGTRLTVV.